The 10 T cell receptor beta chains below come from one sample, sequenced in a study of T-cell reconstitution after alpha-beta-depleted transplantation in children. Preparation of the TCRbeta library used unique molecular identifiers. TCRdb used MiXCR to reprocess the PCR reads, holding one entry per CDR3 protein. Among about 280,000 distinct CDR3 sequences listed, 11% were seen once. The specimen was peripheral blood, collected 180 days after TCRalphabeta/CD19-depleted stem cell transplant. These receptors all come from a male patient between 2 and 15 years old who had a stem cell transplant for chronic granulomatous disease, so the T cells may come from the graft donor.

This clonotype was counted ten times or more. The gene calls are TRBV9 and TRBJ2-5; the D is unclear. CDR1 is SGDLS, CDR2 YYNGEE, per germline. CDR3 size: 15 residues. V shed 3 bases and J shed 5 bases, with 17 bases lying between them. CDR3 DNA: TGTGCCAGCAGCGCGCATTGGACCCCCGGGGAGACCCAGTACTTC. It is translated as CASSAHWTPGETQYF.

This clonotype occurred many times. This rearrangement joins TRBV11-2 to TRBJ1-2; TRBD1 is a possible D gene (6 bases). V lost 5 bases, J lost 4 bases, and 17 bases lay in between. Germline CDR1 and CDR2: SGHAT and FQNNGV. The CDR3 covers 15 residues. The CDR3 is CASSQTFRGSYGYTF. The DNA of the CDR3 is TGTGCCAGCAGCCAGACCTTCAGGGGATCCTATGGCTACACCTTC. The full variable domain, in which reference TRBV11-2 and TRBJ1-2 provide the parts outside the CDR3, is EAGVAQSPRYKIIEKRQSVAFWCNPISGHATLYWYQQILGQGPKLLIQFQNNGVVDDSQLPKDRFSAERLKGVDSTLKIQPAKLEDSAVYLCASSQTFRGSYGYTFGSGTRLTVV.

This clonotype was seen at least ten times. The rearrangement joins TRBV7-2 to TRBJ2-1; D gene ambiguous. Trimming took 5 bases from V and 9 from J, leaving 14 bases between them. Germline CDR1 reads SGHTA; CDR2 reads FQGNSA. This CDR3 comprises 13 residues. The CDR3 sequence: CASSLFDMGEQFF. The CDR3 DNA reads as TGTGCCAGCAGCCTCTTCGATATGGGTGAGCAGTTCTTC.

The chain is built from TRBV18 and TRBJ2-7; D ambiguous. The CDR3 extends over 14 amino acids. Deletions cut 3 bases from V and 0 bases from J, with 9 bases between. Germline CDR1 KGHSH, CDR2 LQKENI. The CDR3 loop reads CASSPDRSSYEQYF. The CDR3 DNA sequence: TGTGCCAGCTCACCCGACCGATCCTCCTACGAGCAGTACTTC.

This clonotype was found many times. This chain uses TRBV7-2 with TRBJ1-5; D not certain. The V end was cut by 1 base, the J end by 7 bases, with 11 bases between. This CDR3 is built from 14 residues. CDR1 SGHTA and CDR2 FQGNSA come from the germline V gene. DNA for the CDR3: TGTGCCAGCAGCTTAGAAGGGATCGGCCAGCCCCAGCATTTT. Translating gives CASSLEGIGQPQHF.

This clonotype was counted ten times or more. The V gene is TRBV18, the J gene TRBJ2-7, with 10 nucleotides matching TRBD1. V lost 5 bases, J lost 6 bases, and 7 bases stayed unmatched. Germline CDR1 and CDR2: KGHSH and LQKENI. The CDR3 has 14 amino acids. The CDR3 DNA sequence: TGTGCCAGCTCATTCGGGACAGGGGCTAGCGAGCAGTACTTC. This gives the protein CASSFGTGASEQYF.

This clonotype was recorded at least ten times. The chain is built from TRBV5-1 and TRBJ2-1; D perhaps matches TRBD2 (5 bases). The ends were cut back, 0 bases at V and 6 bases at J, with 16 bases in the middle. Germline assignment: CDR1 SGHRS and CDR2 YFSETQ. The CDR3 is 16 residues long. The CDR3 loop is CASSLGGKGWSNEQFF. The DNA of the CDR3 is TGCGCCAGCAGCTTGGGAGGGAAAGGTTGGTCCAATGAGCAGTTCTTC.

The chain is built from TRBV3-1 and TRBJ2-3; 7 bases match TRBD2. With 11 bases clipped from V and 0 bases from J, the junction kept 17 bases outside the gene matches. CDR3 length equals 17 residues. Germline CDR1 reads LGHDT; CDR2 reads YNNKEL (reference sequence). CDR3 sequence: CACTQDLSSGSTDTQYF. The CDR3 nucleotides are TGTGCCTGCACCCAAGATTTGTCTAGCGGAAGCACAGATACGCAGTATTTT.

Comment on this clonotype: At one of its ends the junction is not consistent with the germline gene, which may arise from a read error. The chain links TRBV2 to TRBJ2-3; maybe TRBD2 (6 bases). Per the germline V gene, CDR1 is SNHLY and CDR2 is FYNNEI. This CDR3 has 14 amino acids. The CDR3 reads CASTAGGITDTPYF. Here the CDR3 DNA reads TGTGCCAGCACTGCCGGCGGGATAACAGATACGCCGTATTTT.

The rearrangement uses TRBV30 and TRBJ2-5; maybe TRBD1 (6 bases). V was trimmed by 0 bases and J by 2 bases, leaving 13 bases between them. The CDR3 is 15 residues long. The germline CDR1 and CDR2 sequences are GTSNPN and SVGIG (reference sequence). The CDR3 DNA sequence: TGTGCCTGGAGTGTATGGACAGCTACTCAAGAGACCCAGTACTTC. Residues: CAWSVWTATQETQYF. Looking up the rest from reference TRBV30 and TRBJ2-5 gives the full variable domain: SQTIHQWPATLVQPVGSPLSLECTVEGTSNPNLYWYRQAAGRGLQLLFYSVGIGQISSEVPQNLSASRPQDRQFILSSKKLLLSDSGFYLCAWSVWTATQETQYFGPGTRLLVL.